There are many counts of the clone carrying this T cell receptor beta chain. Its antigen is as yet unknown. TCRdb re-called the reads with MiXCR, one entry per CDR3 protein. Of over 300,000 distinct CDR3 sequences listed, roughly a sixth are singletons. This specimen belongs to a study of T cell repertoires in cytomegalovirus infection. Study-level background: The public TCR beta signatures pointed to both CMV infection and matching HLA type. The study's findings and limits: The ex vivo response was dominated by HLA-C-restricted CMV-specific TCR beta clonotypes. Based on cumulative public TCR beta family frequency, carriers of CMV plus the relevant HLA were identified.

This CDR3 has 14 residues. The V gene end was trimmed by 3 bases and the J gene end by 7 bases; junction bases not matched to a gene: 4. The germline V gene has CDR1 SGHTA and CDR2 FQGNSA. The sequencing input was PBMCs. The sequence was obtained from a human donor in good health (CMV status not recorded). Some clones in this sample may be carry-over from other donors' samples. V is TRBV7-2 and J is TRBJ1-4, with 8 bases matching TRBD1. For the CDR3, the DNA is TGTGCCAGCAGCTTGCAGGGGGCGGGTGAAAAACTGTTTTTT. It specifies CASSLQGAGEKLFF.